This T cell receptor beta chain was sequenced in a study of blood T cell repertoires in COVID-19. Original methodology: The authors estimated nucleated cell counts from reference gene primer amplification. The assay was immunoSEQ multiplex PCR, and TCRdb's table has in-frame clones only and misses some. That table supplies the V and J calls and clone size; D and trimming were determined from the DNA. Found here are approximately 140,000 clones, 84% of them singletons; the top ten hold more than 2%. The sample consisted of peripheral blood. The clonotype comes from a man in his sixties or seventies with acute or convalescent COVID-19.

The CDR3 nucleotides read TGTGCCAGCAGCACCAGACAGGGTTTGGGCACTGAAGCTTTCTTT. Translation gives CASSTRQGLGTEAFF. The J gene is TRBJ1-1, the V gene TRBV7-9; TRBD1 aligns across 7 bases. Unmatched junction bases numbered 10, after V lost 5 bases and J lost 4 bases. Germline CDR1 and CDR2: SEHNR and FQNEAQ (reference sequence). This CDR3 has 15 residues. The full variable domain, its missing parts supplied by reference TRBV7-9 and TRBJ1-1, is DTGVSQNPRHKITKRGQNVTFRCDPISEHNRLYWYRQTLGQGPEFLTYFQNEAQLEKSRLLSDRFSAERPKGSFSTLEIQRTEQGDSAMYLCASSTRQGLGTEAFFGQGTRLTVV.